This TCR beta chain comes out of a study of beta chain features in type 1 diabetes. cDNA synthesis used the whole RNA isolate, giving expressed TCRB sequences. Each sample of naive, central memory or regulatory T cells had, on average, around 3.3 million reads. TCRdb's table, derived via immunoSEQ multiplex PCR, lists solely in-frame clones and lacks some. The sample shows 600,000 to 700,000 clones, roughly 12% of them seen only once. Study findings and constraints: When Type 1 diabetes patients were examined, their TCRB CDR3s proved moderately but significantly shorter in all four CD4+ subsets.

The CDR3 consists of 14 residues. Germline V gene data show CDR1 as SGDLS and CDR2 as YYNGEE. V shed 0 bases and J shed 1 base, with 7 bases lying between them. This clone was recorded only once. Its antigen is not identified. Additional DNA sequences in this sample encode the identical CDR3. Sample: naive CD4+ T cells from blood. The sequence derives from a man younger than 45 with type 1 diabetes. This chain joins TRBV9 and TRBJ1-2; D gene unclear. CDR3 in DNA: TGTGCCAGCAGCGTAGGATCAGATAACTATGGCTACACCTTC. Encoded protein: CASSVGSDNYGYTF.